These 20 T cell receptor beta chains came from one sample sequenced in a study of T cells in localized non-small cell lung cancer. The assay was immunoSEQ multiplex PCR, and TCRdb's table has in-frame clones only and misses some. The sample holds over 850 clones, roughly 19% seen once. This specimen consisted of normal lung tissue next to the tumor, obtained before any cancer treatment. These receptors were obtained from a male donor older than 55 with stage III lung adenocarcinoma.

In its sample, this clone was seen a few times. The chain employs TRBV6-8 and TRBJ1-2; weak D call: TRBD1 (6 bases). There are 13 residues in the CDR3. The ends were cut back, 2 bases at V and 6 bases at J, with 10 bases in the middle. Looked up from germline, CDR1 is MNHGY and CDR2 is SAAAGT. In nucleotides, the CDR3 is TGTGCCAGCAGTTACGCACAGGGCCATGGCTACACCTTC. Residues: CASSYAQGHGYTF.

This clone turned up a few times. The rearrangement joins TRBV6-8 to TRBJ1-1, with D unresolved. V was cut by 2 bases and J by 1 base, with 11 bases left in between. Looked up from germline, CDR1 is MNHGY and CDR2 is SAAAGT. This CDR3 contains 15 residues. As DNA, the CDR3 is TGTGCCAGCAGTTACGAGCAACCGAGGAACACTGAAGCTTTCTTT. Residues: CASSYEQPRNTEAFF.

The chain carries TRBV9 and TRBJ1-1; D unclear. Germline CDR1 is SGDLS and CDR2 is YYNGEE. The V end was cut by 5 bases, the J end by 1 base, with 6 bases between. This CDR3 region has 12 residues. In DNA form, the CDR3 reads TGTGCCAGCAGTGTGGCGAACACTGAAGCTTTCTTT. As protein: CASSVANTEAFF.

This clone was picked up a small number of times. The chain carries TRBV29-1 and TRBJ1-3; D is undetermined. CDR1 and CDR2 from the germline V gene are SQVTM and ANQGSEA. The CDR3 is 14 residues long. The V and J ends lost 0 bases and 1 base respectively, with 7 bases between them. The chain's CDR3 is CSVEDGRSGNTIYF. The CDR3 nucleotides are TGCAGCGTTGAAGATGGGCGATCTGGAAACACCATATATTTT.

V gene TRBV5-1 combines with J gene TRBJ1-4; D may be TRBD1 (5 bases). V was pared by 0 bases and J by 7 bases, with 13 bases between. Germline V gene sequence: CDR1 SGHRS, CDR2 YFSETQ. The CDR3 consists of 15 residues. The CDR3 bases are TGCGCCAGCAGCTTGGAGGGACGTGACTTTGAAAAACTGTTTTTT. This codes for CASSLEGRDFEKLFF.

The rearrangement joins TRBV15 to TRBJ1-5, with TRBD1 identical over 7 bases. The CDR3 has 14 amino acids. The junction had 6 bases not matched to a gene; V was cut back by 3 bases and J by 7 bases. Germline V gene lookup returns CDR1 LNHNV and CDR2 YYDKDF (reference sequence). The CDR3 sequence is CATSRGDSGQPQHF. The CDR3 bases are TGTGCCACCAGCAGGGGGGACAGCGGGCAGCCCCAGCATTTT.

This chain links TRBV7-2 with TRBJ2-2, with D possibly matching TRBD1 (5 bases). The CDR3 is 13 amino acids. Per the germline V gene, CDR1 is SGHTA and CDR2 is FQGNSA. Between the trimmed V and J ends, which lost 5 bases and 6 bases, there was a span of 10 bases. CDR3 DNA: TGTGCCAGCAGCGTCAGGGTGGCCGGGGAGCTGTTTTTT. Translating gives CASSVRVAGELFF. The full variable domain, with the rest looked up from reference TRBV7-2 and TRBJ2-2, is GAGVSQSPSNKVTEKGKDVELRCDPISGHTALYWYRQSLGQGLEFLIYFQGNSAPDKSGLPSDRFSAERTGGSVSTLTIQRTQQEDSAVYLCASSVRVAGELFFGEGSRLTVL.

This clone came up a few times. This chain links TRBV11-3 with TRBJ1-5, with TRBD1 identical over 8 bases. CDR1 and CDR2 from the germline V gene are SGHNT and YENEEA. CDR3 size: 15 residues. V trimming: 5 bases; J trimming: 6 bases; junction bases outside the gene matches: 9. CDR3 DNA: TGTGCCAGCAGCCGAGGACAGGGCGATAGTCAGCCCCAGCATTTT. This encodes CASSRGQGDSQPQHF.

This clone came up a few times. This sequence joins TRBV11-3 and TRBJ1-4; D perhaps matches TRBD1 (5 bases). Germline V gene lookup returns CDR1 SGHNT and CDR2 YENEEA. CDR3 length equals 15 residues. Trimming shortened V by 1 base and J by 7 bases, and 13 bases separated the two germline ends. CDR3 in amino acids: CASSLVAGFGEKLFF. CDR3 in DNA: TGTGCCAGCAGCTTAGTCGCAGGGTTTGGTGAAAAACTGTTTTTT.

The rearrangement joins TRBV11-3 to TRBJ1-2; maybe TRBD1 (6 bases). CDR1 and CDR2 (germline): SGHNT, YENEEA. The V end lost 3 bases, the J end lost 3 bases, and 20 bases lay between the germline ends. CDR3 length: 17 residues. CDR3 amino acids: CASSLGTGGLRDYGYTF. The CDR3 nucleotides are TGTGCCAGCAGCTTGGGTACTGGGGGGCTCCGAGACTATGGCTACACCTTC.

The sample holds a few counts of this clone. The V gene is TRBV11-3, the J gene TRBJ2-2, with 9 bases lining up with TRBD2. This CDR3 spans 17 amino acids. The germline V gene encodes CDR1 SGHNT and CDR2 YENEEA. Germline trimming cut 2 bases from V and 6 bases from J; bases unmatched to any gene: 10. The CDR3 here is CASSLTSGSTPPGELFF. CDR3 bases: TGTGCCAGCAGCTTAACTAGCGGGTCAACCCCACCCGGGGAGCTGTTTTTT.

This clone appeared once. The chain has TRBV18 and TRBJ2-4, with 8 bases lining up with TRBD1. The length of the CDR3 is 13 residues. J gave up 4 bases and V 6 bases, and 2 bases lay outside the gene matches. The germline CDR1 and CDR2 sequences are KGHSH and LQKENI. Here the CDR3 reads CASSTGGKNIQYF. The CDR3 DNA reads as TGTGCCAGCTCTACAGGGGGAAAAAACATTCAGTACTTC.

V and J are TRBV6-1 and TRBJ2-7, with a weak D call TRBD2 (6 bases). CDR3 length equals 15 residues. V was clipped by 1 base and J by 11 bases, with 21 bases between them. Germline CDR1 reads MNHNS; CDR2 reads SASEGT. CDR3 protein: CASSEGRSRGLSEYF. The CDR3 coding sequence is TGTGCCAGCAGTGAAGGAAGATCGCGGGGCTTGAGCGAGTACTTC.

This clone has a handful of counts. This rearrangement joins TRBV9 to TRBJ2-7, with 8 bases aligning to TRBD2. CDR1 is SGDLS, CDR2 YYNGEE, per germline. V shed 0 bases and J 5 bases; nucleotides not matched to a gene: 4. The CDR3 consists of 14 residues. The CDR3 spells CASSVEGSGDEQYF. CDR3 nucleotides: TGTGCCAGCAGCGTAGAAGGTAGCGGGGACGAGCAGTACTTC.

Sample share makes this clone medium-sized (0.01 to 0.1%). The chain links TRBV11-3 to TRBJ2-1; TRBD2 matches 8 bases. CDR3 length: 14 residues. Trimming removed 4 bases from V and 7 bases from J; junction bases left unmatched: 6. In germline, CDR1 is SGHNT, CDR2 YENEEA. The DNA of the CDR3 is TGTGCCAGCAGCTCTATGACGGGGGGGAATGAGCAGTTCTTC. Residues: CASSSMTGGNEQFF.

V and J are TRBV11-3 and TRBJ1-1; D gene uncertain. The CDR3 contains 15 residues. Germline V CDR1 and CDR2: SGHNT, YENEEA. Trimming cost V 3 bases and J 4 bases, with 15 bases left between them. The CDR3 here is CASSLGRFFGTEAFF. The CDR3 nucleotides are TGTGCCAGCAGCTTGGGCAGGTTCTTTGGCACTGAAGCTTTCTTT. The full variable domain, in which reference TRBV11-3 and TRBJ1-1 provide the parts outside the CDR3, is EAGVVQSPRYKIIEKKQPVAFWCNPISGHNTLYWYLQNLGQGPELLIRYENEEAVDDSQLPKDRFSAERLKGVDSTLKIQPAELGDSAVYLCASSLGRFFGTEAFFGQGTRLTVV.

The J gene is TRBJ2-1, the V gene TRBV5-1; D uncertain. The CDR3 is 15 residues long. V lost 4 bases, J lost 3 bases, and 14 bases lay in between. CDR1 and CDR2 from the germline V gene are SGHRS and YFSETQ. The CDR3 nucleotides are TGCGCCAGCAGCCAAGAATCCGCCGGCTACAATGAGCAGTTCTTC. This sequence encodes CASSQESAGYNEQFF.

The V call is TRBV14, the J call TRBJ2-3; 9 bases agree with TRBD2. The CDR3 totals 18 residues. Unmatched junction bases numbered 12, after V lost 4 bases and J lost 1 base. Germline CDR1 and CDR2: SGHDN and FVKESK. The chain's CDR3 is CASSPGTSTLSGTDTQYF. For the CDR3, the DNA is TGTGCCAGCAGCCCCGGGACTAGCACCCTTTCGGGCACAGATACGCAGTATTTT. The entire variable domain, with the rest obtained from reference TRBV14 and TRBJ2-3, is as follows: EAGVTQFPSHSVIEKGQTVTLRCDPISGHDNLYWYRRVMGKEIKFLLHFVKESKQDESGMPNNRFLAERTGGTYSTLKVQPAELEDSGVYFCASSPGTSTLSGTDTQYFGPGTRLTVL.

The chain employs TRBV18 and TRBJ2-7; D is possibly TRBD2 (7 bases). CDR3 length equals 15 residues. V was cut by 3 bases and J by 0 bases, with 12 bases left in between. CDR1 is KGHSH and CDR2 is LQKENI in the germline V gene. The CDR3 reads CASSPQGGGSYEQYF. The CDR3 nucleotides read TGTGCCAGCTCACCGCAGGGAGGGGGCTCCTACGAGCAGTACTTC.

This clone turned up a few times. The gene calls are TRBV6-8 and TRBJ1-4; 8 bases line up with TRBD1. This CDR3 region has 15 residues. V shed 5 bases, J shed 5 bases, and the junction held 7 bases outside the gene matches. In germline, CDR1 is MNHGY, CDR2 SAAAGT. The CDR3 DNA reads TGTGCCAGCAGTCCGGGACAGGCCACCAATGAAAAACTGTTTTTT. This encodes CASSPGQATNEKLFF.